This entry is about one T cell receptor beta chain. Its antigen is undetermined. These data originate in a study of T cell responses to AZD1222 COVID-19 vaccine. Whole-study results and caveats: Increased Spike-specific TCR breadth and depth were observed after two AZD1222 doses. Among AZD1222 vaccinees, only six were seropositive at baseline.

Pooled in the analysis were second doses at about 4 or about 12 weeks. Sequenced by immunoSEQ multiplex PCR; TCRdb stores in-frame clones only, minus some. The sample records approximately 150,000 clones, 87% being singletons. V was pared by 5 bases and J by 5 bases, with 5 bases of the junction left unmatched. The length of the CDR3 is 15 residues. CDR1 LGHDT and CDR2 YNNKEL come from the germline V gene (reference sequence). The chain links TRBV3-1 (or the pseudogene TRBV3-2) to TRBJ2-7; 14 bases align to TRBD2. Sequencing used peripheral blood, obtained 28 days after the second AZD1222 dose. This clonotype was sampled from an adult who received the AZD1222 COVID-19 vaccine. The CDR3 DNA reads as TGTGCCAGCAGCGAGACTAGCGGGGGGGCAAACGAGCAGTACTTC. Encoded protein: CASSETSGGANEQYF.